This T cell receptor beta chain is drawn from a study of blood T cells in healthy people across ages. Study-wide findings and caveats: The fall in TCR beta diversity per million T cells was roughly linear with age.

Isolation yielded PBMCs, at least 6.5 million per sample, in every case. There were at least 5.5 micrograms of total RNA extracted from every sample. A sample-barcoded 5' primer and a J-beta primer mix were used in a second PCR of roughly 6 to 11 cycles. Each cDNA molecule, via a template-switch adaptor with 12 random nucleotides, was tagged. TCRdb re-analysed the 5' RACE reads in MiXCR, keeping a single row per CDR3 protein. The repertoire includes some 730,000 distinct CDR3 sequences, about 24% of them detected once, and 20% to 25% sits in the top ten. J gave up 0 bases and V 7 bases, and 7 bases lay outside the gene matches. In germline, CDR1 is SQVTM, CDR2 ANQGSEA. The CDR3 covers 15 residues. This clonotype appeared many times. What it binds is not known.

Sequencing was done on a sample of blood. This receptor was identified in a man aged 70 or older in good health. The chain joins TRBV29-1 to TRBJ1-3, with 9 bases aligning to TRBD1. This CDR3 is CSARTGAHSGNTIYF. Written as DNA, the CDR3 is TGCAGCGCTCGGACAGGGGCTCACTCTGGAAACACCATATATTTT. Full variable domain (outside the CDR3, taken from reference TRBV29-1 and TRBJ1-3): SAVISQKPSRDICQRGTSLTIQCQVDSQVTMMFWYRQQPGQSLTLIATANQGSEATYESGFVIDKFPISRPNLTFSTLTVSNMSPEDSSIYLCSARTGAHSGNTIYFGEGSWLTVV.